In this sample, the clone carrying this T cell receptor (beta chain) turned up once. Its antigen is currently unknown. Germline-derived CDR1 and CDR2 are LGHNA and YNFKEQ. V shed 7 bases and J 7 bases; nucleotides not matched to a gene: 10. This CDR3 region has 14 residues. This entry is derived from a study of blood T cells in healthy people across ages. With a J-beta primer mix and a sample-barcoded 5' primer, a second PCR ran about 6 to 11 cycles. The template-switch adaptor was a 5' adaptor with 12 random nucleotides. It tagged each cDNA molecule. TCRdb reprocessed the 5' RACE reads via MiXCR and lists one record per CDR3 protein. The sample consists of about 1.5 million distinct CDR3 sequences, roughly two fifths of them appearing once. Study outcomes and limitations: A greater number of naive CD4+ cells and higher diversity distinguished long-lived donors from aged donors.

The clonotype was recovered from a woman younger than 30 in good health. Sequencing used blood. The rearrangement links TRBV4-2 to TRBJ2-7; 10 bases map to TRBD2. The chain's CDR3 is CASMALAGVGEQYF. CDR3 in DNA: TGTGCCAGCATGGCGCTAGCGGGAGTAGGGGAGCAGTACTTC.